This T cell receptor beta chain was sequenced during a study of T cells in Graves' hyperthyroidism and ophthalmopathy. The wider study: Peripheral blood sampling occurred at initial diagnosis, before any treatment.

With a duration under 2 months, the hyperthyroidism was newly diagnosed in patients aged 18 to 65. In this sample, this clonotype turned up many times. Amplification of TCR beta CDR3 regions used RNA as the template. TCR CDR3 underwent first-round RT-PCR with the HTBI primer set. TCRdb used MiXCR to reprocess the multiplex PCR reads, holding one entry per CDR3 protein. The table includes 600,000 to 750,000 distinct CDR3 sequences, 17% detected once. Germline V gives CDR1 MDHEN, CDR2 SYDVKM. V was clipped by 7 bases and J by 6 bases, with 14 bases between them. The CDR3 totals 13 residues. The TCR originated in a man aged 50-60 years with Graves' hyperthyroidism. The chain carries TRBV28 and TRBJ2-3; D unresolved. Sequenced sample: blood. Here the CDR3 reads CASTRTGRDTQYF. CDR3 sequence (DNA): TGTGCCAGCACCAGAACTGGGCGGGATACGCAGTATTTT.